A selection of T cell receptor beta chains follows, all from one sample in a study of blood T cell repertoires in COVID-19. Generated by immunoSEQ multiplex PCR, the TCRdb table keeps only in-frame clones and is missing some. The sample holds under 300,000 clones; about 90% are singletons and the top ten take over 0.65%. The sequenced sample was peripheral blood. The receptors originated from a young man with COVID-19, enrolled during active disease. The CDR3 runs from the conserved cysteine through the conserved F or W. A D gene is named only where the DNA matches it firmly. Rows give clone size only sometimes, using once, few, many, or a class for an expanded clone.

abundance	v_gene	j_gene	d_gene	CDR3nt	CDR3aa
NA	TRBV30	TRBJ1-2	TRBD1	TGTGCCTGTCACCGGGACAGGGTAAATGGCTACACCTTC	CACHRDRVNGYTF
NA	TRBV2	TRBJ2-2	NA	TGTGCCAGCAGGGACCTTGACTATACCGGGGAGCTGTTTTTT	CASRDLDYTGELFF
NA	TRBV11-2	TRBJ2-7	TRBD2	TGTGCCAGCAGCTCGGTTAGCGGGGGCTCCTACGAGCAGTACTTC	CASSSVSGGSYEQYF
NA	TRBV3-1/TRBV3-2	TRBJ2-1	TRBD1	TGTGCCAGCAGCCAAGAAGGTCCCGGGACAGGGGCTTTGAATGAGCAGTTCTTC	CASSQEGPGTGALNEQFF
NA	TRBV10-2	TRBJ2-2	NA	TGCGCCAGCAGAAGGACAGAACTGAACACCGGGGAGCTGTTTTTT	CASRRTELNTGELFF
NA	TRBV25-1	TRBJ1-2	NA	TGTGCCAGCAGTGTTCCAGGGAGGGGCTATGGCTACACCTTC	CASSVPGRGYGYTF
NA	TRBV5-1	TRBJ2-3	NA	TGCGCCAGCAGCCCCGGGGGATGGGGCCCTTACACAGATACGCAGTATTTT	CASSPGGWGPYTDTQYF
NA	TRBV6-5	TRBJ1-1	NA	TGTGCCAGCATGCAGGGGTCCACTGAAGCTTTCTTT	CASMQGSTEAFF
NA	TRBV12-3/TRBV12-4	TRBJ2-7	NA	TGTGCCAGCAGTTTAGCGGACTCCGGCCCGTACTTC	CASSLADSGPYF
NA	TRBV19	TRBJ1-2	TRBD1	TGTGCCAGTAGTACTTGGGACAGGGAGAAGGATGGCTACACCTTC	CASSTWDREKDGYTF
NA	TRBV7-2	TRBJ2-1	TRBD2	TGTGCCAGCAGCCCGCGGACTAGCGGGGGGGAGGGCAATGAGCAGTTCTTC	CASSPRTSGGEGNEQFF
once	TRBV5-1	TRBJ1-2	NA	TGCGCCAGCAGCTTGAGTGGGCAGGGCTATGGCTACACCTTC	CASSLSGQGYGYTF
NA	TRBV18	TRBJ1-5	TRBD1	TGTGCCAGCTCACCGCAGGGGGCGCGGAACAATCAGCCCCAGCATTTT	CASSPQGARNNQPQHF
few	TRBV18	TRBJ1-2	NA	TGTGCCAGCTCCCCCGGCAGGGAAGGTGGCTACACCTTC	CASSPGREGGYTF
NA	TRBV12-5	TRBJ1-2	NA	TGTGCTAGTGGTTTGGACAGGGCTCGCTACACCTTC	CASGLDRARYTF